This T cell receptor beta chain appears in the sequencing data of a study of T cell clonality in common variable immunodeficiency. Study outcomes and limitations: TCRbeta clonality was increased in CVID versus healthy controls. Common variable immunodeficiency TCR beta sequences reportedly had fewer deletions and N-nucleotide insertions.

Assay used: immunoSEQ multiplex PCR; TCRdb lists only in-frame clones, some missing. The sample includes approximately 2,600 clones, none of them occurring once. Germline V gene sequence: CDR1 MNHEY, CDR2 SVGEGT. This CDR3 contains 16 residues. J was trimmed by 1 base and V by 2 bases; bases with no gene match: 8. Each donor provided roughly 5 to 8 ml of heparinized whole blood. Concerning this clone: Its target is unknown. The read terminates 3 residues ahead of where the CDR3 ends, so the germline J gene completes it.

The receptor was derived from a human donor with common variable immunodeficiency. This chain links TRBV6-2 or TRBV6-3 with TRBJ2-7; TRBD1 matches 7 bases. Sequencing was done on a sample of peripheral blood mononuclear cells. CDR3 sequence: CASSYAGRGLSYEQYF. Incomplete CDR3 DNA: TGTGCCAGCAGTTACGCGGGCAGGGGGTTATCCTACGAG.